The rows below give T cell receptor beta chains drawn from one sample of a study of response to subunit inactivated influenza vaccine. Using its own MiXCR run on the RT-PCR reads, TCRdb lists one record per CDR3 protein. The sample records around 750,000 distinct CDR3 sequences, about 20% being singletons. The sample here was PBMCs from blood, taken 4 to 6 days after vaccination. These receptors originate from a man over 45 who received an inactivated influenza vaccine. Each CDR3 is given with its conserved first and last residue. Fields, in order: J gene, V gene, clone size, D gene, CDR3 protein, CDR3 DNA. D genes are given only for firm matches. Expanded clones are given a class, and other clones once, few, many or no size at all.

j_call: TRBJ2-1; v_call: TRBV24-1; clone_size: -; d_call: TRBD1; cdr3_aa: CATSDRGTGSGQFF; cdr3_nt: TGTGCCACCAGTGATAGAGGGACAGGGTCAGGGCAGTTCTTC
j_call: TRBJ1-2; v_call: TRBV27; clone_size: -; d_call: TRBD1; cdr3_aa: CASSRPGGYGYTF; cdr3_nt: TGTGCCAGCAGCCGTCCAGGGGGCTATGGCTACACCTTC
j_call: TRBJ2-3; v_call: TRBV18; clone_size: -; d_call: TRBD2; cdr3_aa: CASSPPGLAGDTQYF; cdr3_nt: TGTGCCAGCTCACCACCGGGACTAGCGGGGGATACGCAGTATTTT
j_call: TRBJ2-3; v_call: TRBV7-2; clone_size: -; d_call: -; cdr3_aa: CASSLVSQFSTDTQYF; cdr3_nt: TGTGCCAGCAGCTTAGTGTCCCAGTTCAGCACAGATACGCAGTATTTT
j_call: TRBJ2-1; v_call: TRBV9; clone_size: -; d_call: -; cdr3_aa: CASNAGGVYNEQFF; cdr3_nt: TGTGCCAGCAATGCAGGGGGGGTTTACAATGAGCAGTTCTTC
j_call: TRBJ2-1; v_call: TRBV28; clone_size: -; d_call: TRBD2; cdr3_aa: CASSLPGLAGGRNEQFF; cdr3_nt: TGTGCCAGCAGTTTACCGGGACTAGCGGGGGGGCGGAATGAGCAGTTCTTC
j_call: TRBJ2-2; v_call: TRBV7-6; clone_size: few; d_call: TRBD1; cdr3_aa: CASSLAGQGAELAPTGELFF; cdr3_nt: TGTGCCAGCAGCTTAGCGGGACAGGGGGCAGAACTAGCGCCCACCGGGGAGCTGTTTTTT
j_call: TRBJ2-1; v_call: TRBV5-6; clone_size: few; d_call: TRBD2; cdr3_aa: CASSPDLTSGSNEQFF; cdr3_nt: TGTGCCAGCAGCCCGGACTTGACTAGCGGGAGTAATGAGCAGTTCTTC
j_call: TRBJ2-1; v_call: TRBV9; clone_size: few; d_call: TRBD2; cdr3_aa: CASSVEASGIEQFF; cdr3_nt: TGTGCCAGCAGCGTAGAGGCTAGCGGAATTGAGCAGTTCTTC
j_call: TRBJ2-7; v_call: TRBV28; clone_size: few; d_call: -; cdr3_aa: CASEWDGSYEQYF; cdr3_nt: TGTGCCAGCGAGTGGGACGGATCCTACGAGCAGTACTTC
j_call: TRBJ1-1; v_call: TRBV4-3; clone_size: few; d_call: -; cdr3_aa: CASSHLLWAEAFF; cdr3_nt: TGCGCCAGCAGCCACCTACTTTGGGCTGAAGCTTTCTTT
j_call: TRBJ2-3; v_call: TRBV20-1; clone_size: -; d_call: -; cdr3_aa: CSAASGAGTDTQYF; cdr3_nt: TGCAGTGCTGCGTCGGGAGCGGGCACAGATACGCAGTATTTT
j_call: TRBJ2-3; v_call: TRBV12-3/TRBV12-4; clone_size: -; d_call: -; cdr3_aa: CASSLEHRTDTQYF; cdr3_nt: TGTGCCAGCAGTTTAGAACACCGCACAGATACGCAGTATTTT
j_call: TRBJ1-5; v_call: TRBV20-1; clone_size: many; d_call: -; cdr3_aa: CSARGASNQPQHF; cdr3_nt: TGCAGTGCACGAGGGGCTAGCAATCAGCCCCAGCATTTT
j_call: TRBJ2-1; v_call: TRBV20-1; clone_size: -; d_call: -; cdr3_aa: CSASLGPGYNEQFF; cdr3_nt: TGCAGTGCAAGCTTAGGGCCGGGTTACAATGAGCAGTTCTTC
j_call: TRBJ1-5; v_call: TRBV25-1; clone_size: few; d_call: TRBD1; cdr3_aa: CASSVDRDQPQHF; cdr3_nt: TGTGCCAGCAGTGTTGACAGGGATCAGCCCCAGCATTTT
j_call: TRBJ2-3; v_call: TRBV7-8; clone_size: many; d_call: TRBD2; cdr3_aa: CASSFPREGPVTDTQYF; cdr3_nt: TGTGCCAGCAGCTTCCCTCGGGAGGGCCCGGTGACAGATACGCAGTATTTT
j_call: TRBJ2-5; v_call: TRBV20-1; clone_size: few; d_call: -; cdr3_aa: CSARFSHQETQYF; cdr3_nt: TGCAGTGCTAGATTTAGCCACCAAGAGACCCAGTACTTC
j_call: TRBJ2-2; v_call: TRBV20-1; clone_size: many; d_call: TRBD1; cdr3_aa: CSARGGTGNTGELFF; cdr3_nt: TGCAGTGCTAGAGGGGGGACAGGGAACACCGGGGAGCTGTTTTTT
j_call: TRBJ1-3; v_call: TRBV20-1; clone_size: few; d_call: TRBD1; cdr3_aa: CSAPGQAGNTIYF; cdr3_nt: TGCAGTGCTCCAGGACAGGCAGGAAACACCATATATTTT
j_call: TRBJ2-5; v_call: TRBV27; clone_size: -; d_call: TRBD2; cdr3_aa: CASSLSPSGSLETQYF; cdr3_nt: TGTGCCAGCAGTTTATCGCCTAGCGGGAGCCTCGAGACCCAGTACTTC
j_call: TRBJ2-5; v_call: TRBV24-1; clone_size: -; d_call: TRBD1; cdr3_aa: CATSDARQGQTQYF; cdr3_nt: TGTGCCACCAGTGACGCCCGACAGGGACAGACCCAGTACTTC
j_call: TRBJ2-7; v_call: TRBV7-2; clone_size: -; d_call: -; cdr3_aa: CASSGRVAFEQYF; cdr3_nt: TGTGCCAGCAGCGGACGGGTGGCCTTCGAGCAGTACTTC
j_call: TRBJ2-1; v_call: TRBV7-9; clone_size: few; d_call: -; cdr3_aa: CASSFNGGNEQFF; cdr3_nt: TGTGCCAGCAGCTTTAACGGAGGTAATGAGCAGTTCTTC
j_call: TRBJ2-3; v_call: TRBV12-3/TRBV12-4; clone_size: -; d_call: TRBD2; cdr3_aa: CASTTPTSGRRDTQYF; cdr3_nt: TGTGCCAGCACGACCCCGACTAGCGGGAGGAGGGATACGCAGTATTTT
j_call: TRBJ2-7; v_call: TRBV4-2; clone_size: many; d_call: TRBD1; cdr3_aa: CASSQGQGFYEQYF; cdr3_nt: TGTGCCAGCAGCCAAGGACAGGGCTTCTACGAGCAGTACTTC
j_call: TRBJ1-2; v_call: TRBV6-1; clone_size: once; d_call: TRBD1; cdr3_aa: CASRPDRGLYGYTF; cdr3_nt: TGTGCCAGCAGACCGGACAGGGGGCTCTATGGCTACACCTTC
j_call: TRBJ2-1; v_call: TRBV5-1; clone_size: -; d_call: -; cdr3_aa: CASSLEIAANEQFF; cdr3_nt: TGCGCCAGCAGCTTGGAAATAGCGGCGAATGAGCAGTTCTTC
j_call: TRBJ2-3; v_call: TRBV18; clone_size: few; d_call: -; cdr3_aa: CASSFQAGLRTTDTQYF; cdr3_nt: TGTGCCAGCTCATTCCAAGCAGGGCTTAGGACCACAGATACGCAGTATTTT
j_call: TRBJ2-3; v_call: TRBV7-9; clone_size: -; d_call: -; cdr3_aa: CASSLAESGSDTQYF; cdr3_nt: TGTGCCAGCAGCTTAGCGGAATCAGGCTCAGATACGCAGTATTTT
j_call: TRBJ1-3; v_call: TRBV20-1; clone_size: -; d_call: -; cdr3_aa: CSAIPGLGSGNTIYF; cdr3_nt: TGCAGTGCTATCCCAGGGCTTGGGTCTGGAAACACCATATATTTT
j_call: TRBJ2-1; v_call: TRBV12-3/TRBV12-4; clone_size: -; d_call: TRBD2; cdr3_aa: CASSRPGLAGGREQFF; cdr3_nt: TGTGCCAGCAGTCGCCCCGGACTAGCGGGGGGGCGTGAGCAGTTCTTC
j_call: TRBJ2-1; v_call: TRBV27; clone_size: few; d_call: -; cdr3_aa: CASSLGFRYNEQFF; cdr3_nt: TGTGCCAGCAGTTTAGGGTTTCGGTACAATGAGCAGTTCTTC
j_call: TRBJ2-5; v_call: TRBV20-1; clone_size: few; d_call: TRBD2; cdr3_aa: CSARGLAGGEIQETQYF; cdr3_nt: TGCAGTGCTAGAGGACTAGCGGGGGGCGAAATCCAAGAGACCCAGTACTTC
j_call: TRBJ2-3; v_call: TRBV7-6; clone_size: few; d_call: TRBD2; cdr3_aa: CASSSLLAGTFTDTQYF; cdr3_nt: TGTGCCAGCAGCTCCCTTCTAGCGGGAACCTTCACAGATACGCAGTATTTT
j_call: TRBJ2-3; v_call: TRBV7-9; clone_size: many; d_call: -; cdr3_aa: CASSTGTLPSTDTQYF; cdr3_nt: TGTGCCAGCAGCACCGGGACTCTTCCTAGCACAGATACGCAGTATTTT
j_call: TRBJ1-1; v_call: TRBV5-1; clone_size: few; d_call: TRBD1; cdr3_aa: CASSWGAGQANTEAFF; cdr3_nt: TGCGCCAGCAGCTGGGGGGCGGGACAGGCGAACACTGAAGCTTTCTTT
j_call: TRBJ2-7; v_call: TRBV4-3; clone_size: -; d_call: -; cdr3_aa: CASSQGTWAYEQYF; cdr3_nt: TGCGCCAGCAGCCAAGGCACCTGGGCTTACGAGCAGTACTTC
j_call: TRBJ2-7; v_call: TRBV12-5; clone_size: few; d_call: -; cdr3_aa: CASDQQRSSYEQYF; cdr3_nt: TGTGCTAGTGACCAACAGCGAAGCTCCTACGAGCAGTACTTC
j_call: TRBJ2-7; v_call: TRBV6-1; clone_size: -; d_call: -; cdr3_aa: CASRIYRGGSYEQYF; cdr3_nt: TGTGCCAGCAGGATCTACAGGGGGGGCTCCTACGAGCAGTACTTC
j_call: TRBJ2-7; v_call: TRBV5-1; clone_size: -; d_call: TRBD2; cdr3_aa: CASSNPSGRTSEQYF; cdr3_nt: TGCGCCAGCAGCAACCCTAGCGGGAGGACTTCCGAGCAGTACTTC
j_call: TRBJ2-5; v_call: TRBV10-1; clone_size: -; d_call: -; cdr3_aa: CSSSESLKTQYF; cdr3_nt: TGCTCCAGCAGTGAGTCATTAAAGACCCAGTACTTC
j_call: TRBJ2-3; v_call: TRBV12-3/TRBV12-4; clone_size: few; d_call: TRBD2; cdr3_aa: CASSSNRLAGFAGTDTQYF; cdr3_nt: TGTGCCAGCAGTTCAAACCGACTAGCGGGGTTTGCAGGCACAGATACGCAGTATTTT
j_call: TRBJ2-3; v_call: TRBV11-2; clone_size: few; d_call: -; cdr3_aa: CASSYEGGGTDTQYF; cdr3_nt: TGTGCCAGCAGCTACGAAGGGGGGGGCACAGATACGCAGTATTTT
j_call: TRBJ2-1; v_call: TRBV29-1; clone_size: few; d_call: TRBD1; cdr3_aa: CSIRQGRNEQFF; cdr3_nt: TGCAGCATTCGACAGGGTCGTAATGAGCAGTTCTTC
j_call: TRBJ2-2; v_call: TRBV5-1; clone_size: once; d_call: TRBD2; cdr3_aa: CASSPRAGGRMRELFF; cdr3_nt: TGCGCCAGCAGCCCTAGAGCGGGCGGGAGAATGAGGGAGCTGTTTTTT
j_call: TRBJ2-7; v_call: TRBV28; clone_size: -; d_call: -; cdr3_aa: CASSAMTDGEQYF; cdr3_nt: TGTGCCAGCAGTGCCATGACAGACGGCGAGCAGTACTTC
j_call: TRBJ2-1; v_call: TRBV13; clone_size: -; d_call: -; cdr3_aa: CASSLASRGSYNEQFF; cdr3_nt: TGTGCCAGCAGCTTAGCGTCCAGGGGTTCCTACAATGAGCAGTTCTTC
j_call: TRBJ2-7; v_call: TRBV5-6; clone_size: -; d_call: TRBD2; cdr3_aa: CASSFTGTSLAEQYF; cdr3_nt: TGTGCCAGCAGCTTTACCGGGACTAGCTTGGCCGAGCAGTACTTC
j_call: TRBJ1-5; v_call: TRBV7-2; clone_size: few; d_call: -; cdr3_aa: CASSKYGQPQHF; cdr3_nt: TGTGCCAGCAGCAAATACGGTCAGCCCCAGCATTTT
j_call: TRBJ2-7; v_call: TRBV6-2/TRBV6-3; clone_size: -; d_call: -; cdr3_aa: CASSYVAGAYEQYF; cdr3_nt: TGTGCCAGCAGTTACGTCGCAGGTGCCTACGAGCAGTACTTC
j_call: TRBJ2-3; v_call: TRBV5-1; clone_size: -; d_call: TRBD2; cdr3_aa: CASATRAGADTQYF; cdr3_nt: TGCGCCAGCGCGACCCGGGCGGGAGCAGATACGCAGTATTTT